This T cell receptor beta chain originates from a study of CD8+ T cells in alopecia areata. About the study: Treated patients were given 5 to 10 mg oral tofacitinib twice daily.

RNA extraction was followed by reverse transcription into cDNA, which acted as the sequencing template. The method was immunoSEQ multiplex PCR; TCRdb's version includes in-frame clones alone and lacks a portion of them. The sample has around 250,000 clones; about 68% are singletons. J was trimmed by 0 bases and V by 5 bases; bases with no gene match: 7. Germline-derived CDR1 and CDR2 are MNHNY and SVGAGI (reference sequence). The CDR3 extends over 16 amino acids. The TCR was taken from a human donor with alopecia areata. The chain carries TRBV6-6 and TRBJ1-5, with 7 bases lining up with TRBD1. The sample here was CD4+ T cells sorted from blood, taken at week 0. CDR3 sequence (DNA): TGTGCCAGCAGTGGCGACAGGGTTGGTAGCAATCAGCCCCAGCATTTT. Encoded protein: CASSGDRVGSNQPQHF.